This is a list of T cell receptor beta chains from one sample in a study of T cell repertoires in cytomegalovirus infection. TCRdb re-called the reads through MiXCR, storing one row per CDR3 protein. This sample has 45,000 to 55,000 distinct CDR3 sequences, with roughly 20% found just once. No antigen has been assigned to these receptors. Sequencing was performed on CD8+ T cells from cultured PBMCs, taken from culture after CMV antigen stimulation. The receptors originated from a human donor in good health (CMV status not recorded). Some clones in this sample may be carry-over from other donors' samples. Each CDR3 is given with its conserved first and last residue. D genes are given only for firm matches. Size tells how often a clone was seen (once, few, many) or the class of an expanded clone, and some rows leave it out.

d_call: .
clone_size: .
v_call: TRBV7-2
j_call: TRBJ2-3
cdr3_aa: CASSLGPGSGRNTQYF
cdr3_nt: TGTGCCAGCAGCTTGGGGCCTGGGAGTGGAAGAAATACGCAGTATTTT

d_call: .
clone_size: .
v_call: TRBV29-1
j_call: TRBJ1-1
cdr3_aa: CSVDLGGVGTEAFF
cdr3_nt: TGCAGCGTTGACTTGGGAGGGGTCGGCACTGAAGCTTTCTTT

d_call: .
clone_size: .
v_call: TRBV20-1
j_call: TRBJ2-1
cdr3_aa: CSARDRGHSYNEQFF
cdr3_nt: TGCAGTGCTAGAGATCGGGGCCACTCCTACAATGAGCAGTTCTTC

d_call: .
clone_size: few
v_call: TRBV14
j_call: TRBJ2-7
cdr3_aa: CASSQVTQEAYEQYF
cdr3_nt: TGTGCCAGCAGCCAAGTGACCCAGGAAGCCTACGAGCAGTACTTC

d_call: TRBD1
clone_size: few
v_call: TRBV27
j_call: TRBJ2-7
cdr3_aa: CASSTRQGREQYF
cdr3_nt: TGTGCCAGCAGTACCCGACAGGGACGCGAGCAGTACTTC

d_call: TRBD2
clone_size: few
v_call: TRBV7-8
j_call: TRBJ2-1
cdr3_aa: CAVVAGSSYNEQFF
cdr3_nt: TGTGCAGTAGTAGCGGGTAGCTCCTACAATGAGCAGTTCTTC

d_call: TRBD2
clone_size: .
v_call: TRBV7-9
j_call: TRBJ2-7
cdr3_aa: CASSSTIGLADFYEQYF
cdr3_nt: TGTGCCAGCAGCTCCACGATCGGACTAGCGGACTTCTACGAGCAGTACTTC

d_call: .
clone_size: few
v_call: TRBV7-2
j_call: TRBJ1-6
cdr3_aa: CASSPGRGGVNSPLHF
cdr3_nt: TGTGCCAGCAGCCCAGGTCGGGGCGGCGTGAATTCACCCCTCCACTTT

d_call: TRBD1
clone_size: many
v_call: TRBV6-2/TRBV6-3
j_call: TRBJ2-5
cdr3_aa: CASSYSTAGGETQYF
cdr3_nt: TGTGCCAGCAGTTACTCGACGGCAGGGGGAGAGACCCAGTACTTC

d_call: TRBD2
clone_size: .
v_call: TRBV5-4
j_call: TRBJ2-7
cdr3_aa: CASSLSRERGMDEQYF
cdr3_nt: TGTGCCAGCAGCTTGAGTCGGGAGCGGGGTATGGACGAGCAGTACTTC

d_call: TRBD2
clone_size: once
v_call: TRBV5-4
j_call: TRBJ2-3
cdr3_aa: CASSPSATSGGPFSTDTQYF
cdr3_nt: TGTGCCAGCAGCCCGTCGGCTACTAGCGGGGGACCCTTTAGCACAGATACGCAGTATTTT

d_call: TRBD2
clone_size: .
v_call: TRBV7-2
j_call: TRBJ2-1
cdr3_aa: CASSGTSWANEQFF
cdr3_nt: TGTGCCAGCAGCGGGACTAGTTGGGCCAATGAGCAGTTCTTC

d_call: .
clone_size: .
v_call: TRBV11-3
j_call: TRBJ2-1
cdr3_aa: CASGLQGMDEQFF
cdr3_nt: TGTGCCAGCGGTCTGCAGGGGATGGATGAGCAGTTCTTC

d_call: TRBD1
clone_size: many
v_call: TRBV7-8
j_call: TRBJ2-7
cdr3_aa: CASMSRDRGYEQYF
cdr3_nt: TGTGCCAGCATGTCCCGGGACAGGGGATACGAGCAGTACTTC

d_call: TRBD2
clone_size: .
v_call: TRBV11-2
j_call: TRBJ2-7
cdr3_aa: CASSSSQLAGVYEQYF
cdr3_nt: TGTGCCAGCAGCTCGTCGCAACTAGCGGGGGTGTACGAGCAGTACTTC

d_call: .
clone_size: .
v_call: TRBV27
j_call: TRBJ1-1
cdr3_aa: CASSLSAGSNTEAFF
cdr3_nt: TGTGCCAGCAGTTTATCAGCAGGGTCAAACACTGAAGCTTTCTTT

d_call: TRBD1
clone_size: .
v_call: TRBV7-2
j_call: TRBJ2-1
cdr3_aa: CASSWVPGQGNEQFF
cdr3_nt: TGTGCCAGCAGCTGGGTCCCGGGACAGGGGAATGAGCAGTTCTTC

d_call: .
clone_size: .
v_call: TRBV4-1
j_call: TRBJ2-7
cdr3_aa: CASSQGHLSYEQYF
cdr3_nt: TGCGCCAGCAGCCAAGGACACCTATCCTACGAGCAGTACTTC

d_call: TRBD1
clone_size: .
v_call: TRBV7-2
j_call: TRBJ1-1
cdr3_aa: CASSSDDRGPFEAFF
cdr3_nt: TGTGCCAGCAGCTCAGACGACAGGGGGCCATTTGAAGCTTTCTTT

d_call: .
clone_size: few
v_call: TRBV7-8
j_call: TRBJ2-1
cdr3_aa: CASSSYGAGRDPSDEQFF
cdr3_nt: TGTGCCAGCAGCTCTTACGGTGCCGGACGGGACCCATCGGATGAGCAGTTCTTC

d_call: .
clone_size: few
v_call: TRBV28
j_call: TRBJ1-6
cdr3_aa: CASSLGSPLHF
cdr3_nt: TGTGCCAGCAGCCTTGGATCACCCCTCCACTTT

d_call: TRBD1
clone_size: .
v_call: TRBV27
j_call: TRBJ2-7
cdr3_aa: CASSLSGTGFWNEQYF
cdr3_nt: TGTGCCAGCAGTTTGTCCGGGACAGGGTTTTGGAACGAGCAGTACTTC

d_call: .
clone_size: few
v_call: TRBV11-2
j_call: TRBJ2-4
cdr3_aa: CASSLKAIAKNIQYF
cdr3_nt: TGTGCCAGCAGCTTAAAGGCAATAGCCAAAAACATTCAGTACTTC

d_call: .
clone_size: few
v_call: TRBV4-1
j_call: TRBJ2-3
cdr3_aa: CASSQGFVGTDTQYF
cdr3_nt: TGCGCCAGCAGCCAAGGATTTGTGGGGACAGATACGCAGTATTTT

d_call: .
clone_size: .
v_call: TRBV7-2
j_call: TRBJ2-3
cdr3_aa: CASSLGLRPFTDTQYF
cdr3_nt: TGTGCCAGCAGCTTAGGACTCAGGCCCTTCACAGATACGCAGTATTTT

d_call: .
clone_size: .
v_call: TRBV11-3
j_call: TRBJ1-1
cdr3_aa: CASSPTGFNTEAFF
cdr3_nt: TGTGCCAGCAGCCCGACAGGTTTTAACACTGAAGCTTTCTTT

d_call: TRBD1
clone_size: .
v_call: TRBV28
j_call: TRBJ2-5
cdr3_aa: CASNPDRGKETQYF
cdr3_nt: TGTGCCAGCAATCCGGACAGGGGAAAAGAGACCCAGTACTTC

d_call: .
clone_size: .
v_call: TRBV19
j_call: TRBJ2-1
cdr3_aa: CASSRGGQHGNEQFF
cdr3_nt: TGTGCCAGTAGTCGGGGGGGACAGCATGGGAATGAGCAGTTCTTC

d_call: .
clone_size: .
v_call: TRBV6-2/TRBV6-3
j_call: TRBJ1-5
cdr3_aa: CASTLRGSAQPQHF
cdr3_nt: TGTGCCAGCACCCTCAGGGGTTCGGCTCAGCCCCAGCATTTT

d_call: .
clone_size: .
v_call: TRBV6-2/TRBV6-3
j_call: TRBJ2-7
cdr3_aa: CASSYSRAKEAQYF
cdr3_nt: TGTGCCAGCAGTTACTCTAGGGCGAAGGAGGCGCAGTACTTC

d_call: TRBD2
clone_size: .
v_call: TRBV7-6
j_call: TRBJ2-5
cdr3_aa: CASSLARAGGGETQYF
cdr3_nt: TGTGCCAGCAGCTTAGCTCGGGCGGGAGGGGGAGAGACCCAGTACTTC

d_call: .
clone_size: .
v_call: TRBV27
j_call: TRBJ2-7
cdr3_aa: CASSSPSEYEQYF
cdr3_nt: TGTGCCAGCAGTTCCCCCTCGGAGTACGAGCAGTACTTC

d_call: .
clone_size: few
v_call: TRBV5-5
j_call: TRBJ2-2
cdr3_aa: CASSSTWANTGELFF
cdr3_nt: TGTGCCAGCAGTTCGACTTGGGCGAACACCGGGGAGCTGTTTTTT

d_call: .
clone_size: many
v_call: TRBV4-3
j_call: TRBJ2-3
cdr3_aa: CASSPSGSTDTQYF
cdr3_nt: TGCGCCAGCAGCCCGTCAGGGAGCACAGATACGCAGTATTTT

d_call: TRBD2
clone_size: .
v_call: TRBV19
j_call: TRBJ2-1
cdr3_aa: CAIESRGGGQFF
cdr3_nt: TGTGCCATCGAAAGTCGGGGCGGGGGACAGTTCTTC

d_call: .
clone_size: .
v_call: TRBV27
j_call: TRBJ2-2
cdr3_aa: CASGWTGELFF
cdr3_nt: TGTGCCAGCGGTTGGACCGGGGAGCTGTTTTTT

d_call: .
clone_size: .
v_call: TRBV6-5
j_call: TRBJ2-3
cdr3_aa: CASRVILSGGTDTQYF
cdr3_nt: TGTGCCAGCAGGGTGATACTTAGCGGAGGCACAGATACGCAGTATTTT

d_call: .
clone_size: few
v_call: TRBV28
j_call: TRBJ1-5
cdr3_aa: CASRLELGNQPQHF
cdr3_nt: TGTGCCAGCAGGCTCGAATTAGGCAATCAGCCCCAGCATTTT

d_call: .
clone_size: many
v_call: TRBV28
j_call: TRBJ2-3
cdr3_aa: CASSLGWADTQYF
cdr3_nt: TGTGCCAGCAGTTTGGGCTGGGCAGATACGCAGTATTTT

d_call: .
clone_size: .
v_call: TRBV27
j_call: TRBJ1-3
cdr3_aa: CASRLGPSGNTIYF
cdr3_nt: TGTGCCAGCCGTTTAGGGCCCTCTGGAAACACCATATATTTT

d_call: .
clone_size: .
v_call: TRBV6-2/TRBV6-3
j_call: TRBJ2-7
cdr3_aa: CASSYGGYGAYEQYF
cdr3_nt: TGTGCCAGCAGTTACGGTGGCTACGGAGCCTACGAGCAGTACTTC

d_call: TRBD1
clone_size: few
v_call: TRBV7-2
j_call: TRBJ1-1
cdr3_aa: CASRLGQEAFF
cdr3_nt: TGTGCCAGCAGACTGGGACAGGAAGCTTTCTTT

d_call: .
clone_size: many
v_call: TRBV4-1
j_call: TRBJ2-3
cdr3_aa: CASSQDGGTRTDTQYF
cdr3_nt: TGCGCCAGCAGCCAAGATGGGGGGACACGCACAGATACGCAGTATTTT

d_call: .
clone_size: .
v_call: TRBV28
j_call: TRBJ2-7
cdr3_aa: CASSGLGLAFSYEQYF
cdr3_nt: TGTGCCAGCAGTGGCCTGGGACTGGCTTTCTCCTACGAGCAGTACTTC

d_call: .
clone_size: .
v_call: TRBV7-2
j_call: TRBJ2-7
cdr3_aa: CASSSDSSHGYEQYF
cdr3_nt: TGTGCCAGCAGCTCTGACAGCTCTCATGGCTACGAGCAGTACTTC

d_call: .
clone_size: few
v_call: TRBV11-2
j_call: TRBJ2-1
cdr3_aa: CASSRSSSYNEQFF
cdr3_nt: TGTGCCAGCAGCAGATCGAGCTCCTACAATGAGCAGTTCTTC

d_call: .
clone_size: .
v_call: TRBV7-2
j_call: TRBJ2-4
cdr3_aa: CASSLGVGAKNIQYF
cdr3_nt: TGTGCCAGCAGCTTGGGTGTCGGGGCCAAAAACATTCAGTACTTC

d_call: .
clone_size: few
v_call: TRBV7-9
j_call: TRBJ2-7
cdr3_aa: CASSRESGPYEQYF
cdr3_nt: TGTGCCAGCAGCAGGGAGTCAGGACCCTACGAGCAGTACTTC

d_call: .
clone_size: many
v_call: TRBV6-5
j_call: TRBJ2-1
cdr3_aa: CASSYSKLAEQFF
cdr3_nt: TGTGCCAGCAGTTACTCAAAACTAGCTGAGCAGTTCTTC

d_call: .
clone_size: many
v_call: TRBV12-3/TRBV12-4
j_call: TRBJ1-1
cdr3_aa: CASNLGGNTEAFF
cdr3_nt: TGTGCCAGCAACCTTGGGGGGAACACTGAAGCTTTCTTT